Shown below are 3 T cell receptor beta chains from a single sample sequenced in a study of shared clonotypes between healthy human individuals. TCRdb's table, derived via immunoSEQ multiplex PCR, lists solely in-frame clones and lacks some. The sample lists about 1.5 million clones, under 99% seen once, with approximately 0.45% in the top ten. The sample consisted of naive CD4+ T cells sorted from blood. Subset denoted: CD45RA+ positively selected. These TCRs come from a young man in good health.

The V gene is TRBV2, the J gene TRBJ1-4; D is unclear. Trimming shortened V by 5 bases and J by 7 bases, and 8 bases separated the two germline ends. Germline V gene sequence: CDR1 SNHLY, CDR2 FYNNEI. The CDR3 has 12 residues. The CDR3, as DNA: TGTGCCAGCAGTCCGGCCGGTGAAAAACTGTTTTTT. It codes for CASSPAGEKLFF.

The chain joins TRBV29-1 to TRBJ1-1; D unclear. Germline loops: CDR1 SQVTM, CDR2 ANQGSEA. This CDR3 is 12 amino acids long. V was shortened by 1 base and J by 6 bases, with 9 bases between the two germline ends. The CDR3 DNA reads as TGCAGCGTTGAAGTGAGGGCGTCTGAAGCTTTCTTT. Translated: CSVEVRASEAFF.

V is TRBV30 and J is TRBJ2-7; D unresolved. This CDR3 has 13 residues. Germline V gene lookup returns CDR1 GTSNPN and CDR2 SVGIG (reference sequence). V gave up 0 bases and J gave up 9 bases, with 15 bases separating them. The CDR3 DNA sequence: TGTGCCTGGAGTGTTGGTTACCTGATGGTGCAGTACTTC. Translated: CAWSVGYLMVQYF.